What follows is one T cell receptor beta chain and its context. Germline V CDR1 and CDR2: SGHVS, FNYEAQ. Trimming took 1 base from V and 8 from J; bases not matched to a gene: 7. The CDR3 has 14 residues. This sample is part of a study of blood T cells in healthy people across ages. Through a sample-barcoded 5' primer and a J-beta primer mix, a second PCR was run for roughly 6 to 11 cycles. TCRdb itself ran the 5' RACE reads through MiXCR, one entry per CDR3 protein. The table shows fewer than 2,000,000 distinct CDR3 sequences, with about 31% occurring only once. The receptor comes from a woman aged 30 to 39 in good health. The chain combines TRBV7-6 with TRBJ1-2, with 7 bases matching TRBD1. The source material was blood. The CDR3 region is CASSLERGTAGYTF. The CDR3, as DNA: TGTGCCAGCAGCTTAGAAAGGGGGACAGCCGGCTACACCTTC.